A single sample is the source of the 31 T cell receptor beta chains below, sequenced in a study of blood T cell repertoires in COVID-19. The table came from immunoSEQ multiplex PCR; TCRdb's copy has only in-frame clones and leaves some out. The sample has 80,000 or so clones; roughly nine tenths are singletons. What was sequenced was peripheral blood. The receptors derive from a woman aged 60-75 years with acute or convalescent COVID-19.

The V call is TRBV4-1, the J call TRBJ2-7; TRBD1 is a possible D gene (7 bases). There are 18 residues in the CDR3. V was shortened by 1 base and J by 6 bases, with 25 bases between the two germline ends. Germline-derived CDR1 and CDR2 are MGHRA and YSYEKL. The CDR3 loop reads CASSQGRQGLTGETEQYF. For the CDR3, the DNA is TGCGCCAGCAGCCAAGGCCGACAGGGATTGACGGGAGAGACCGAGCAGTACTTC.

CDR3: CASSLGGRDGEQFF. CDR3 coding DNA: TGTGCCAGCAGCTTGGGCGGGAGGGATGGAGAGCAGTTCTTC. The J gene is TRBJ2-1, the V gene TRBV11-3; 9 bases align to TRBD2. Germline lookup yields CDR1 SGHNT and CDR2 YENEEA. The CDR3 totals 14 residues. J gave up 10 bases and V 3 bases, and 7 bases lay outside the gene matches.

The chain uses TRBV6-5 and TRBJ2-7; the match to TRBD1 covers 10 bases. V was pared by 10 bases and J by 2 bases, with 5 bases of the junction left unmatched. Germline CDR1 MNHEY, CDR2 SVGAGI. This CDR3 comprises 13 residues. As DNA, the CDR3 is TGTGCCATCGGGGACAGGGGCACCTACGAGCAGTACTTC. Amino acid sequence: CAIGDRGTYEQYF.

The chain has TRBV19 and TRBJ2-3, with D maybe TRBD2 (5 bases). Trimming took 6 bases from V and 2 from J, leaving 27 bases between them. This CDR3 spans 19 amino acids. In germline, CDR1 is LNHDA, CDR2 SQIVND (reference sequence). The CDR3 spells CASRPEGRQAPSPTDTQYF. As DNA, the CDR3 is TGTGCCAGTAGGCCCGAGGGCAGGCAGGCACCGTCTCCCACAGATACGCAGTATTTT.

The rearrangement joins TRBV28 to TRBJ2-3; 7 bases agree with TRBD2. The CDR3 spans 14 residues. The germline V gene has CDR1 MDHEN and CDR2 SYDVKM. Losses at the gene ends were 5 bases for V and 4 bases for J; bases not matched to a gene: 6. This CDR3 is CASSRGGRPDTQYF. CDR3 bases: TGTGCCAGCAGTCGCGGGGGACGACCAGATACGCAGTATTTT.

The V and J genes are TRBV7-2 and TRBJ2-5; maybe TRBD2 (5 bases). V was trimmed by 5 bases and J by 5 bases, leaving 24 bases between them. In germline, CDR1 is SGHTA, CDR2 FQGNSA. The CDR3 loop spans 17 amino acids. The CDR3 DNA reads TGTGCCAGCAGCCCCGGGTCGGTAGTGGGAGTGGGGGAGACCCAGTACTTC. Its translation: CASSPGSVVGVGETQYF.

The chain couples TRBV9 to TRBJ1-6; D possibly corresponds to TRBD1 (5 bases). Trimming cost V 4 bases and J 7 bases, with 12 bases left between them. CDR1 is SGDLS and CDR2 is YYNGEE in the germline V gene. The length of the CDR3 is 14 residues. CDR3 in amino acids: CASSPNQGNSPLHF. CDR3 nucleotides: TGTGCCAGCAGCCCCAATCAGGGAAATTCACCCCTCCACTTT.

The chain links TRBV6-4 to TRBJ2-3, with 10 bases aligning to TRBD2. This CDR3 has 16 residues. Losses at the gene ends were 0 bases for V and 6 bases for J; bases not matched to a gene: 6. Germline lookup yields CDR1 MRHNA and CDR2 SNTAGT. For the CDR3, the DNA is TGTGCCAGCAGTGACTCCAGCGGGGGGGCACCCGATACGCAGTATTTT. Translation gives CASSDSSGGAPDTQYF.

The J gene is TRBJ1-6, the V gene TRBV28, with 7 positions matching TRBD1. Trimming at V came to 3 bases and at J to 8 bases, leaving 19 bases not matched to a gene. This CDR3 is built from 19 residues. Germline V gene sequence: CDR1 MDHEN, CDR2 SYDVKM. The CDR3: CASSFLRDRFSITDSPLHF. In DNA, the CDR3 is TGTGCCAGCAGTTTCCTCAGGGACAGATTTTCCATCACAGATTCACCCCTCCACTTT.

The rearrangement links TRBV9 to TRBJ2-1; TRBD2 matches 7 bases. This CDR3 is built from 16 residues. The V gene's germline CDR1 is SGDLS and CDR2 YYNGEE. V lost 0 bases, J lost 6 bases, and 9 bases stayed unmatched. The chain's CDR3 is CASSVGGRGRVNEQFF. The CDR3 DNA is TGTGCCAGCAGCGTAGGAGGGCGGGGGAGGGTCAATGAGCAGTTCTTC.

The chain uses TRBV7-9 and TRBJ2-2; 12 bases fit TRBD2. Germline V lookup: CDR1 SEHNR, CDR2 FQNEAQ (reference sequence). The junction had 9 bases not matched to a gene; V was cut back by 4 bases and J by 9 bases. This CDR3 is 16 amino acids long. The CDR3 is CASSSSTSGSFRELFF. Here the CDR3 DNA reads TGTGCCAGCAGCTCTTCGACTAGCGGGAGCTTCAGGGAGCTGTTTTTT.

The rearrangement uses TRBV29-1 and TRBJ1-1; 7 bases agree with TRBD1. This CDR3 comprises 13 residues. The trim removed 7 bases at V and 3 bases at J, leaving 8 bases unmatched. Germline V gene sequence: CDR1 SQVTM, CDR2 ANQGSEA. As DNA, the CDR3 is TGCAGCGGGGGAGGGGGCTTGGACACTGAAGCTTTCTTT. This encodes CSGGGGLDTEAFF.

This clone has just one count. The chain employs TRBV14 and TRBJ2-5; TRBD1 might be the D (6 bases). The CDR3 loop spans 15 amino acids. Deletions cut 4 bases from V and 2 bases from J, with 14 bases between. Per germline, CDR1 SGHDN and CDR2 FVKESK. The CDR3 sequence is CASSRRTDGQETQYF. For the CDR3, the DNA is TGTGCCAGCAGCCGCCGGACAGATGGACAAGAGACCCAGTACTTC.

The V call is TRBV27, the J call TRBJ1-6; TRBD1 is a possible D gene (5 bases). CDR3 length: 16 amino acids. The germline V and J ends were trimmed by 6 bases and 0 bases, with 12 bases remaining between them. Germline CDR1 is MNHEY and CDR2 is SMNVEV (reference sequence). The CDR3 is CASRGTGSSYNSPLHF. The CDR3 nucleotides are TGTGCCAGCAGGGGTACAGGTAGCTCCTATAATTCACCCCTCCACTTT.

V is TRBV27 and J is TRBJ2-1; tentative D call: TRBD1 (5 bases). Trimming removed 9 bases from V and 0 bases from J, with 15 bases in between. Germline loops: CDR1 MNHEY, CDR2 SMNVEV (reference sequence). This CDR3 is built from 15 residues. CDR3 loop: CASSDGQGSYNEQFF. The CDR3 nucleotides are TGTGCCAGTTCGGACGGGCAGGGCTCCTACAATGAGCAGTTCTTC.

This chain links TRBV5-1 with TRBJ2-7; 10 bases line up with TRBD1. This CDR3 has 14 residues. With V trimmed by 3 bases and J by 2 bases, 2 bases remained unmatched. Germline CDR1 is SGHRS and CDR2 is YFSETQ. The CDR3 DNA reads TGCGCCAGCAGCTCGGGACAGGGGACCTACGAGCAGTACTTC. It codes for CASSSGQGTYEQYF.

The J gene is TRBJ2-7, the V gene TRBV15; TRBD1 matches 10 bases. The trim removed 0 bases at V and 5 bases at J, leaving 7 bases unmatched. In germline, CDR1 is LNHNV, CDR2 YYDKDF (reference sequence). The CDR3 spans 16 residues. CDR3 coding DNA: TGTGCCACCAGCAGAGATCGCGGGACAGGGGCCCACGAGCAGTACTTC. Encoded protein: CATSRDRGTGAHEQYF. Drawing the rest from reference TRBV15 and TRBJ2-7, the complete variable domain is DAMVIQNPRYQVTQFGKPVTLSCSQTLNHNVMYWYQQKSSQAPKLLFHYYDKDFNNEADTPDNFQSRRPNTSFCFLDIRSPGLGDTAMYLCATSRDRGTGAHEQYFGPGTRLTVT.

This clone was seen only a few times. The sample carries other DNA sequences with the same CDR3. The CDR3 spells CASSSGDYGYTF. DNA of the CDR3: TGTGCCAGCAGTTCAGGGGACTATGGCTACACCTTC. The chain combines TRBV12-3 or TRBV12-4 with TRBJ1-2, with D possibly matching TRBD1 (6 bases). The length of the CDR3 is 12 residues. The V end was cut by 4 bases, the J end by 3 bases, with 6 bases between.

A note on this clone: Other DNA sequences of this sample code for an identical CDR3. The genes are TRBV18 and TRBJ1-1; no clear D gene. Germline-derived CDR1 and CDR2 are KGHSH and LQKENI. V dropped 2 bases and J dropped 1 base, with 5 bases sitting between them. CDR3 size: 13 residues. CDR3 region: CASSPGQNTEAFF. The CDR3 DNA reads as TGTGCCAGCTCACCAGGGCAGAACACTGAAGCTTTCTTT.

Of note for this clone: In the same sample, other DNA sequences code for this CDR3. The V and J genes are TRBV5-5 and TRBJ1-5, with 7 positions matching TRBD1. CDR3 length equals 14 residues. Germline lookup yields CDR1 SGHKS and CDR2 YYEKEE (reference sequence). V was pared by 1 base and J by 6 bases, with 4 bases of the junction left unmatched. The CDR3 here is CASSLYRGGQPQHF. CDR3 nucleotide sequence: TGTGCCAGCAGCTTGTACAGGGGTGGTCAGCCCCAGCATTTT.

The chain employs TRBV18 and TRBJ2-2, with a tentative D call TRBD2 (5 bases). Per the germline V gene, CDR1 is KGHSH and CDR2 is LQKENI. The CDR3 is made up of 14 amino acids. V was trimmed by 3 bases and J by 1 base, leaving 6 bases between them. CDR3 protein: CASSPGENTGELFF. The CDR3 coding sequence is TGTGCCAGCTCACCCGGGGAGAACACCGGGGAGCTGTTTTTT.

This sequence joins TRBV28 and TRBJ1-2, with a weak D call TRBD1 (5 bases). The V end was cut by 3 bases, the J end by 4 bases, with 21 bases between. This CDR3 is 17 amino acids long. The germline CDR1 and CDR2 sequences are MDHEN and SYDVKM. The DNA of the CDR3 is TGTGCCAGCAGTTTCGGTGGGCTGGGGGGGGAAGGCTATGGCTACACCTTC. Residues: CASSFGGLGGEGYGYTF.

The chain recombines TRBV30 with TRBJ2-5; D ambiguous. This CDR3 has 13 residues. Trimming removed 0 bases from V and 4 bases from J, with 9 bases in between. Germline CDR1 and CDR2: GTSNPN and SVGIG (reference sequence). CDR3 DNA: TGTGCCTGGAGTGTACGTGAGAGAGAGACCCAGTACTTC. Its translation: CAWSVRERETQYF. The full variable domain, its missing parts supplied by reference TRBV30 and TRBJ2-5, is SQTIHQWPATLVQPVGSPLSLECTVEGTSNPNLYWYRQAAGRGLQLLFYSVGIGQISSEVPQNLSASRPQDRQFILSSKKLLLSDSGFYLCAWSVRERETQYFGPGTRLLVL.

In the case of this clone: One end of the junction fails to match germline, which may point to a read error. The chain joins TRBV5-1 to TRBJ2-2, with D tentatively TRBD2 (5 bases). The CDR3 contains 12 residues. Germline V gene sequence: CDR1 SGHRS, CDR2 YFSETQ. The CDR3 spells CARGPDHRGAVF. CDR3 coding DNA: TGCGCCAGAGGACCTGACCACCGGGGAGCTGTTTTT.

The J gene is TRBJ2-1, the V gene TRBV12-3 or TRBV12-4; tentative D call: TRBD1 (6 bases). CDR3 size: 13 residues. V lost 6 bases, J lost 8 bases, and 14 bases lay in between. CDR3 sequence: CASSSSGGDEQFF. CDR3 sequence (DNA): TGTGCCAGCAGCTCCTCTGGGGGCGATGAGCAGTTCTTC.

CDR3 loop: CSVARGGGETQYF. CDR3 bases: TGCAGCGTTGCGCGGGGGGGTGGAGAGACCCAGTACTTC. This rearrangement joins TRBV29-1 to TRBJ2-5; 9 bases agree with TRBD2. This CDR3 is 13 amino acids long. Germline V gene lookup returns CDR1 SQVTM and CDR2 ANQGSEA. The J segment lost 4 bases and the V segment lost 4 bases, leaving 4 bases of the junction unmatched.

J is TRBJ1-5 and V is TRBV6-5; 10 positions match TRBD1. The V segment lost 5 bases and the J segment 7 bases; nucleotides outside the gene matches: 8. There are 15 residues in the CDR3. Germline CDR1 reads MNHEY; CDR2 reads SVGAGI. DNA for the CDR3: TGTGCCAGCAGTCCGACAGGGGGCGCGGGGCAGCCCCAGCATTTT. Protein: CASSPTGGAGQPQHF.

The chain carries TRBV7-2 and TRBJ2-7, with D possibly matching TRBD1 (6 bases). The CDR3 length is 13 residues. The ends were cut back, 5 bases at V and 4 bases at J, with 12 bases in the middle. Germline V gene data show CDR1 as SGHTA and CDR2 as FQGNSA. This chain's CDR3 is CASSIQTGYEQYF. Here the CDR3 DNA reads TGTGCCAGCAGCATCCAGACAGGTTACGAGCAGTACTTC.

The V and J genes are TRBV6-5 and TRBJ1-2, with 7 bases lining up with TRBD1. CDR3 size: 14 residues. The ends lost 5 bases at V and 4 bases at J; junction bases unmatched: 7. Germline V gives CDR1 MNHEY, CDR2 SVGAGI. CDR3 coding DNA: TGTGCCAGCAGTAAGGGGGCGGGAATCTATGGCTACACCTTC. Residues: CASSKGAGIYGYTF.

The V gene is TRBV28, the J gene TRBJ2-4; D might be TRBD1 (6 bases). The germline V gene encodes CDR1 MDHEN and CDR2 SYDVKM. V lost 8 bases to trimming and J lost 4 bases, with 18 bases between them. This CDR3 region has 15 residues. The CDR3 DNA is TGTGCCAGCGGGGGCCTTTCCTTAATAAAAAACATTCAGTACTTC. Protein product: CASGGLSLIKNIQYF.

The CDR3, as DNA: TGTGCCAGCAGCTTAACGACAGGGGCCTACGAGCAGTACTTC. Translated, it gives CASSLTTGAYEQYF. J is TRBJ2-7 and V is TRBV7-9, with 8 bases identical to TRBD1. The CDR3 is 14 residues long. The germline gives CDR1 SEHNR, CDR2 FQNEAQ (reference sequence). The V segment lost 2 bases and the J segment 2 bases; nucleotides outside the gene matches: 2.